Given below is one TCR beta chain in context. What it recognizes is unknown. All of the isolated RNA was reverse transcribed, so expressed TCRB transcripts were sequenced. The data were produced by immunoSEQ multiplex PCR, yet TCRdb's version contains in-frame clones alone and is incomplete. The sample consists of 60,000 to 75,000 clones, 45% to 50% of them appearing once. The data belong to a study of beta chain features in type 1 diabetes. Overall study findings and caveats: TCRB CDR3s from Type 1 diabetes patients were moderately but significantly shorter in all four CD4+ subsets.

CDR1 is SGHAT and CDR2 is FQNNGV in the germline V gene. The CDR3 contains 16 residues. V shed 1 base and J shed 1 base, with 13 bases lying between them. Sequenced material: central memory CD4+ T cells from blood. The receptor comes from a man between 25 and 39 years old with type 1 diabetes. The chain has TRBV11-2 and TRBJ2-5; TRBD2 might be the D (6 bases). The DNA for the CDR3 is TGTGCCAGCAGCTTAGGATGGGTTAGCGGCCAAGAGACCCAGTACTTC. Translating it yields CASSLGWVSGQETQYF.